This is a list of T cell receptor beta chains from one sample in a study of early T cells in non-severe SARS-CoV-2 infection. TCRdb re-analysed the 5' RACE reads in MiXCR, keeping a single row per CDR3 protein. The table includes 98,000 or so distinct CDR3 sequences, 11% detected once. The source material was whole blood. Receptors were obtained from an adult who was a healthcare worker with PCR-confirmed SARS-CoV-2 infection or an uninfected control (not recorded which). The CDR3 runs from the conserved cysteine through the conserved F or W. Each record gives: V gene, clone size, J gene, D gene, CDR3 DNA, CDR3 protein. D genes are given only for firm matches. Expanded clones are given a class, and other clones once, few, many or no size at all.

>TRBV12-3/TRBV12-4|few|TRBJ1-3|-
TGTGCCAGCAGTTCCAGGGAGCTCGGAAACACCATATATTTT
CASSSRELGNTIYF
>TRBV5-6|few|TRBJ1-1|-
TGTGCCAGCAGCTTGAAGGGAGAGCTCACTGAAGCTTTCTTT
CASSLKGELTEAFF
>TRBV6-2/TRBV6-3|-|TRBJ1-4|-
TGTGCCAGCAGTTACCCCGAATGGATCGCAACTAATGAAAAACTGTTTTTT
CASSYPEWIATNEKLFF
>TRBV7-4|many|TRBJ1-2|-
TGTGCCAGCAGCTTATTTTGGGAGGGAAGCTATGGCTACACCTTC
CASSLFWEGSYGYTF
>TRBV10-3|few|TRBJ2-7|-
TGTGCCTCCTCCGGGCGCCTGGATTACGAGCAGTACTTC
CASSGRLDYEQYF
>TRBV4-1|-|TRBJ1-1|-
TGCGCCAGCAGCCATTCAGGGGAGGGCACTGAAGCTTTCTTT
CASSHSGEGTEAFF
>TRBV12-3/TRBV12-4|-|TRBJ1-1|TRBD1
TGTGCCAGCAGGATGACAGGGGAGCACACTGAAGCTTTCTTT
CASRMTGEHTEAFF
>TRBV5-1|few|TRBJ2-1|TRBD1
TGCGCCAGCAGCCTGGACAGGGATTCTAGCAATGAGCAGTTCTTC
CASSLDRDSSNEQFF
>TRBV7-3|-|TRBJ2-6|-
TGTGCCAGCAGCTTCGCCAGGGCATTCTCTGGGGCCAACGTCCTGACTTTC
CASSFARAFSGANVLTF
>TRBV28|-|TRBJ2-1|-
TGTGCCAGCAATGAGGGGAACAATGAGCAGTTCTTC
CASNEGNNEQFF
>TRBV25-1|many|TRBJ1-2|-
TGTGCCAGCAGTGACGAGATCTATGGCTACACCTTC
CASSDEIYGYTF
>TRBV28|-|TRBJ2-2|TRBD2
TGTGCCAGCAGTCTTGGACTAGACTTGAACACCGGGGAGCTGTTTTTT
CASSLGLDLNTGELFF
>TRBV5-1|-|TRBJ2-3|TRBD1
TGCGCCAGAAGGACAGGGGGGATCAAAGATACGCAGTATTTT
CARRTGGIKDTQYF
>TRBV5-1|-|TRBJ1-3|-
TGCGCCAGCAGCCCGACACAGGGAAGCTCTGGAAACACCATATATTTT
CASSPTQGSSGNTIYF
>TRBV6-5|few|TRBJ1-1|-
TGTGCCAGCCGCCAGGGCGCAGACACTGAAGCTTTCTTT
CASRQGADTEAFF
>TRBV5-1|-|TRBJ2-3|-
TGCGCCAGCAGCTTGGCGAGACAGGAAACAGATACGCAGTATTTT
CASSLARQETDTQYF
>TRBV9|many|TRBJ2-1|-
TGTGCCAGCAGCTCCCCTGTGAAGTACGATGAGCAGTTCTTC
CASSSPVKYDEQFF
>TRBV4-2|-|TRBJ1-6|-
TGTGCCAGCAGCCATATCGCACCGCCTAACTCCTATAATTCACCCCTCCACTTT
CASSHIAPPNSYNSPLHF
>TRBV7-2|-|TRBJ2-3|TRBD2
TGTGCCAGCAGCTTAGGTAGGAGCGGGGGGCGAAGCACAGATACGCAGTATTTT
CASSLGRSGGRSTDTQYF
>TRBV6-1|-|TRBJ1-1|-
TGTGCCACGCAGGCAGCTTTCTTT
CATQAAFF
>TRBV7-3|many|TRBJ1-1|TRBD1
TGTGCCAGCAGCTTAAGACAGGGCGGGACTGAAGCTTTCTTT
CASSLRQGGTEAFF
>TRBV7-8|many|TRBJ2-7|TRBD1
TGTGCCAGCAGCTCCCTGGGACAGGGATCCTACGAGCAGTACTTC
CASSSLGQGSYEQYF
>TRBV20-1|many|TRBJ2-7|-
TGCAGTGCCCACAGAACCACCTACGAGCAGTACTTC
CSAHRTTYEQYF
>TRBV29-1|-|TRBJ2-6|-
TGCAGCGTTAAGCCCGACGGGGGCTCTGGGGCCAACGTCCTGACTTTC
CSVKPDGGSGANVLTF
>TRBV18|many|TRBJ1-5|-
TGTGCCAGCTCACCTCCGGGGATGGGCAATCAGCCCCAGCATTTT
CASSPPGMGNQPQHF
>TRBV7-9|-|TRBJ2-5|TRBD2
TGTGCCAGCAGCATCGGACTAGCGGGGGTGCCCCAAGAGACCCAGTACTTC
CASSIGLAGVPQETQYF
>TRBV20-1|few|TRBJ1-5|TRBD1
TGCAGTGCCTTAGGACAGGGGAATCAGCCCCAGCATTTT
CSALGQGNQPQHF
>TRBV30|few|TRBJ1-5|TRBD1
TGTGCCTGGAGTGTAGGGACAGCTAGCAATCAGCCCCAGCATTTT
CAWSVGTASNQPQHF
>TRBV18|many|TRBJ2-5|-
TGTGCCAGCTCATACCTTGGGTCGCGGGGAGAGACCCAGTACTTC
CASSYLGSRGETQYF
>TRBV20-1|many|TRBJ1-5|-
TGCAGTGCCAGAAGGGTACAGGGAAGCAATCAGCCCCAGCATTTT
CSARRVQGSNQPQHF
>TRBV30|many|TRBJ1-4|-
TGTGCCTGGAGTCGTCCGGGGGCTGCAACTAATGAAAAACTGTTTTTT
CAWSRPGAATNEKLFF
>TRBV28|few|TRBJ1-4|-
TGTGCCAGCAGCCCTGCCGAAAAACTGTTTTTT
CASSPAEKLFF
>TRBV9|many|TRBJ1-2|TRBD1
TGTGCCAGCAGCCATAATAGACAGGGGAAGGATGGCTACACCTTC
CASSHNRQGKDGYTF
>TRBV6-5|many|TRBJ2-3|TRBD2
TGTGCCAGCAGATCCCCCCTAGCGGGGAGCACAGATACGCAGTATTTT
CASRSPLAGSTDTQYF
>TRBV20-1|many|TRBJ2-1|-
TGCAGTGCTGACCTACTAGAAAGGTCCTACAATGAGCAGTTCTTC
CSADLLERSYNEQFF
>TRBV12-3/TRBV12-4|few|TRBJ1-6|-
TGTGCCAGCAGCACAGCAGGGATTTCACCCCTCCACTTT
CASSTAGISPLHF
>TRBV29-1|once|TRBJ1-1|-
TGCAGCGTTGGGATCAAGAACACTGAAGCTTTCTTT
CSVGIKNTEAFF
>TRBV14|-|TRBJ2-7|-
TGTGCCAGCAGCCAAGCCCTCGGAGAGACCCGGGGCACTGCCTACGAGCAGTACTTC
CASSQALGETRGTAYEQYF
>TRBV7-2|few|TRBJ1-1|TRBD1
TGTGCCAGCAGCTCGAGGACAGGGGGGAGAGAAGCTTTCTTT
CASSSRTGGREAFF
>TRBV3-1|few|TRBJ1-4|TRBD1
TGTGCCAGCAGCCAAGATAACAGGGGTGGTGAAAAACTGTTTTTT
CASSQDNRGGEKLFF
>TRBV27|-|TRBJ2-3|TRBD2
TGTGCCAGCAGTTTATCCCCCGCGGGGGGGCGAACAGATACGCAGTATTTT
CASSLSPAGGRTDTQYF
>TRBV5-1|-|TRBJ2-7|TRBD1
TGCGCCAGCAGCTTCCGGGACAGGGGGTACGAGCAGTACTTC
CASSFRDRGYEQYF
>TRBV20-1|many|TRBJ2-1|-
TGCAGTGCTAGGATCCCTGGGCCCATACATTACAATGAGCAGTTCTTC
CSARIPGPIHYNEQFF
>TRBV7-8|-|TRBJ1-5|TRBD1
TGTGCCAGCAGCTCCGACAGGGCGAGGGGGGATCAGCCCCAGCATTTT
CASSSDRARGDQPQHF